Presented here are 29 T cell receptor beta chains from one specimen sequenced in a study of T cell responses to AZD1222 COVID-19 vaccine. Only in-frame clones appear in the TCRdb table, and some are missing; sequencing was by immunoSEQ multiplex PCR. The data show around 140,000 clones, around 94% seen once. Source: peripheral blood, taken after recovery from COVID-19. The receptors come from an adult who had recovered from COVID-19.

The V gene is TRBV10-3, the J gene TRBJ2-1; TRBD1 agrees at 7 bases. The CDR3 sequence is 17 residues long. With V trimmed by 10 bases and J by 5 bases, 20 bases remained unmatched. CDR1 is ENHRY, CDR2 SYGVKD, per germline. The chain's CDR3 is CATRSTIGTEVDNEQFF. Here the CDR3 DNA reads TGTGCCACACGATCCACTATAGGGACAGAGGTTGACAATGAGCAGTTCTTC.

The rearrangement uses TRBV9 and TRBJ2-6; tentatively, D is TRBD2 (6 bases). The CDR3 length is 18 residues. Germline V lookup: CDR1 SGDLS, CDR2 YYNGEE. The V end was cut by 4 bases, the J end by 0 bases, with 17 bases between. DNA of the CDR3: TGTGCCAGCAGCCCCCGCGGGGCAGTTTCCTCTGGGGCCAACGTCCTGACTTTC. Protein product: CASSPRGAVSSGANVLTF. The whole variable domain, remainder taken from reference TRBV9 and TRBJ2-6, is DSGVTQTPKHLITATGQRVTLRCSPRSGDLSVYWYQQSLDQGLQFLIQYYNGEERAKGNILERFSAQQFPDLHSELNLSSLELGDSALYFCASSPRGAVSSGANVLTFGAGSRLTVL.

J is TRBJ2-1 and V is TRBV30; 7 bases line up with TRBD2. Losses at the gene ends were 4 bases for V and 9 bases for J; bases not matched to a gene: 12. From germline, CDR1 is GTSNPN and CDR2 SVGIG (reference sequence). The CDR3 totals 14 residues. CDR3 bases: TGTGCCTGGATGCGCGGGAGCTGGGGTGGTGAGCAGTTCTTC. As protein: CAWMRGSWGGEQFF.

V gene TRBV10-2 combines with J gene TRBJ2-3, with 8 nucleotides matching TRBD2. The J segment lost 2 bases and the V segment lost 6 bases, leaving 4 bases of the junction unmatched. Germline V gene sequence: CDR1 WSHSY, CDR2 SAAADI. This CDR3 is 14 amino acids long. In DNA form, the CDR3 reads TGCGCCAGCAGAACTAGCGGAAACACAGATACGCAGTATTTT. It codes for CASRTSGNTDTQYF.

This CDR3 is CASSLLNTEAFF. CDR3 nucleotides: TGTGCCAGCTCGCTTTTAAACACTGAAGCTTTCTTT. The chain is built from TRBV18 and TRBJ1-1, with no clear D. V lost 6 bases and J 2 bases, leaving 7 bases between the germline ends. There are 12 residues in the CDR3. Germline lookup yields CDR1 KGHSH and CDR2 LQKENI.

The rearrangement joins TRBV3-1 (or the pseudogene TRBV3-2) to TRBJ1-6; D is uncertain. The germline V gene has CDR1 LGHDT and CDR2 YNNKEL (reference sequence). The CDR3 runs 15 residues. V was cut by 1 base and J by 7 bases, with 11 bases left in between. The CDR3 loop is CASSQGTGVNSPLHF. Written as DNA, the CDR3 is TGTGCCAGCAGCCAAGGAACCGGGGTAAATTCACCCCTCCACTTT.

The genes are TRBV5-6 and TRBJ2-5, with 8 bases lining up with TRBD2. With V trimmed by 4 bases and J by 4 bases, 9 bases remained unmatched. The CDR3 has 15 amino acids. Germline V gives CDR1 SGHDT, CDR2 YYEEEE. The CDR3 region is CASSLGSGSGETQYF. CDR3 sequence (DNA): TGTGCCAGCAGCCTGGGCAGCGGGAGTGGAGAGACCCAGTACTTC.

This clone has a single count. This chain connects TRBV12-3 or TRBV12-4 to TRBJ2-3; 7 bases agree with TRBD1. The CDR3 has 13 residues. After removal of 6 bases from V and 1 base from J, the junction contained 1 base not matched to a gene. The DNA for the CDR3 is TGTGCCAGCAGCGACAGGGGCACAGATACGCAGTATTTT. Amino acids: CASSDRGTDTQYF.

The V and J genes are TRBV16 and TRBJ1-1; D is unresolved. The CDR3 is 13 residues long. Trimming removed 5 bases at V and 1 base at J, with 8 bases between. The germline V gene has CDR1 KGHSY and CDR2 FQNENV. The CDR3 DNA follows: TGTGCCAGCAGCACAGACCGGAACACTGAAGCTTTCTTT. It specifies CASSTDRNTEAFF. Full variable domain (missing parts from reference TRBV16 and TRBJ1-1): GEEVAQTPKHLVRGEGQKAKLYCAPIKGHSYVFWYQQVLKNEFKFLISFQNENVFDETGMPKERFSAKCLPNSPCSLEIQATKLEDSAVYFCASSTDRNTEAFFGQGTRLTVV.

The CDR3 nucleotides are TGTGCCAGTAGTCCAACCGGGGGACGATTAGATGGCTACACCTTC. This gives the protein CASSPTGGRLDGYTF. The chain employs TRBV19 and TRBJ1-2; D perhaps matches TRBD1 (5 bases). Trimming stripped 5 bases from V and 6 bases from J, with 19 bases between. The CDR3 sequence is 15 residues long. Germline CDR1 is LNHDA and CDR2 is SQIVND (reference sequence).

This chain connects TRBV6-5 to TRBJ2-5, with 9 bases aligning to TRBD2. With 7 bases clipped from V and 4 bases from J, the junction kept 7 bases outside the gene matches. Per the germline V gene, CDR1 is MNHEY and CDR2 is SVGAGI. The CDR3 has 14 amino acids. The CDR3 protein is CASKGGRARETQYF. CDR3 sequence (DNA): TGTGCCAGCAAAGGCGGGAGGGCCCGAGAGACCCAGTACTTC.

The chain joins TRBV10-3 to TRBJ1-5, with a tentative D call TRBD1 (5 bases). Trimming removed 6 bases at V and 4 bases at J, with 13 bases between. Looked up from germline, CDR1 is ENHRY and CDR2 is SYGVKD. The CDR3 loop spans 14 amino acids. The CDR3 sequence is CAIRRGGENQPQHF. The CDR3 DNA sequence: TGTGCCATCAGGAGGGGAGGGGAAAATCAGCCCCAGCATTTT.

J is TRBJ2-1 and V is TRBV7-9; 10 bases are shared with TRBD2. The CDR3 sequence is 13 residues long. J was trimmed by 9 bases and V by 4 bases; bases with no gene match: 3. Germline V CDR1 and CDR2: SEHNR, FQNEAQ (reference sequence). The CDR3 DNA is TGTGCCAGCAGCTCCGGGACTAGCGCTGAGCAGTTCTTC. Its translation is CASSSGTSAEQFF.

The chain has TRBV27 and TRBJ2-2, with no clear D. V lost 6 bases and J 1 base, leaving 3 bases between the germline ends. This CDR3 contains 12 residues. Germline lookup yields CDR1 MNHEY and CDR2 SMNVEV (reference sequence). The CDR3 is CASRKNTGELFF. The CDR3 bases are TGTGCCAGCAGGAAGAACACCGGGGAGCTGTTTTTT.

This sequence joins TRBV10-1 and TRBJ1-6; D might be TRBD1 (5 bases). Germline-derived CDR1 and CDR2 are WNHNN and SYGVQD (reference sequence). Trimming removed 4 bases from V and 9 bases from J, with 10 bases in between. CDR3 size: 13 residues. CDR3 sequence (DNA): TGCGCCAGCAGTGCCCAGGGCGCTTCACCCCTCCACTTT. Protein: CASSAQGASPLHF.

The rearrangement uses TRBV5-1 and TRBJ2-1; 11 bases are shared with TRBD2. J gave up 3 bases and V 4 bases, and 6 bases lay outside the gene matches. This CDR3 region has 16 residues. Germline values: CDR1 SGHRS, CDR2 YFSETQ. The chain's CDR3 is CASSGLGTSGYNEQFF. The CDR3 DNA reads TGCGCCAGCAGCGGCCTCGGGACTAGCGGCTACAATGAGCAGTTCTTC.

This clone was seen just once. The V gene is TRBV5-5, the J gene TRBJ2-5; tentatively, D is TRBD1 (7 bases). V lost 4 bases, J lost 5 bases, and 15 bases lay in between. Germline values: CDR1 SGHKS, CDR2 YYEKEE (reference sequence). CDR3 length: 14 amino acids. The CDR3 DNA is TGTGCCAGCAGCACATACAGGGGAGGCGAGACCCAGTACTTC. The encoded protein is CASSTYRGGETQYF.

V usage is TRBV6-6 and J usage is TRBJ1-3, with D perhaps TRBD1 (6 bases). Trimming removed 3 bases from V and 4 bases from J, with 16 bases in between. This CDR3 has 16 amino acids. The V gene's germline CDR1 is MNHNY and CDR2 SVGAGI (reference sequence). CDR3 protein: CASSYDRQRRGNTIYF. The CDR3 nucleotides read TGTGCCAGCAGTTATGACAGGCAGAGAAGAGGAAACACCATATATTTT.

The chain recombines TRBV3-1 (or the pseudogene TRBV3-2) with TRBJ2-7; 7 nucleotides agree with TRBD1. The V gene end was trimmed by 1 base and the J gene end by 1 base; junction bases not matched to a gene: 4. Germline V CDR1 and CDR2: LGHDT, YNNKEL (reference sequence). The CDR3 contains 15 residues. Here the CDR3 reads CASSQAPGQSYEQYF. As DNA, the CDR3 is TGTGCCAGCAGCCAAGCCCCGGGACAGTCCTACGAGCAGTACTTC.

This sequence joins TRBV9 and TRBJ2-5; D may match TRBD1 or TRBD2 (6 bases each). This CDR3 spans 14 amino acids. Germline V gene lookup returns CDR1 SGDLS and CDR2 YYNGEE. The V end was cut by 0 bases, the J end by 4 bases, with 10 bases between. The CDR3 nucleotides are TGTGCCAGCAGCGTAGGCGGGACATCAGAGACCCAGTACTTC. It yields the protein CASSVGGTSETQYF. Together with reference TRBV9 and TRBJ2-5, the CDR3 gives the full variable domain: DSGVTQTPKHLITATGQRVTLRCSPRSGDLSVYWYQQSLDQGLQFLIQYYNGEERAKGNILERFSAQQFPDLHSELNLSSLELGDSALYFCASSVGGTSETQYFGPGTRLLVL.

CDR3 bases: TGTGCCAGCAGCTTTGACAGGGGAAGCTATACGCAGTATTTT. Translation: CASSFDRGSYTQYF. The chain couples TRBV7-9 to TRBJ2-3; 8 bases line up with TRBD1. V was clipped by 3 bases and J by 7 bases; unmatched bases: 6. Per germline, CDR1 SEHNR and CDR2 FQNEAQ (reference sequence). CDR3 size: 14 residues.

The J gene is TRBJ1-5, the V gene TRBV4-1; D remains ambiguous. This CDR3 comprises 14 residues. Per germline, CDR1 MGHRA and CDR2 YSYEKL. V gave up 3 bases and J gave up 0 bases, with 6 bases separating them. The CDR3 DNA is TGCGCCAGCAGCCAGGGGAATAGCAATCAGCCCCAGCATTTT. Encoded protein: CASSQGNSNQPQHF.

The chain uses TRBV5-6 and TRBJ2-3; 13 bases align to TRBD2. V lost 0 bases and J lost 0; bases outside the gene matches: 7. There are 19 residues in the CDR3. CDR1 is SGHDT and CDR2 is YYEEEE in the germline V gene. This CDR3 is CASSLVVGLAGTSTDTQYF. In DNA form, the CDR3 reads TGTGCCAGCAGCTTGGTGGTGGGACTAGCGGGAACTAGCACAGATACGCAGTATTTT.

As concerns this clone: Compared with germline, one end of the junction differs, possibly owing to a read error. V gene TRBV6-1 combines with J gene TRBJ2-7; D remains unclear. CDR1 and CDR2 (germline): MNHNS, SASEGT. The length of the CDR3 is 13 residues. The CDR3 nucleotides read TGTGCCAGCAGCGAAGTCCGGGTCTACGAGCAGTACTTC. Residues: CASSEVRVYEQYF.

V gene TRBV13 combines with J gene TRBJ2-7, with 8 nucleotides matching TRBD2. V dropped 6 bases and J dropped 5; count of bases not matched to a gene: 6. The CDR3 sequence is 13 residues long. CDR1 is PRHDT and CDR2 is FYEKMQ in the germline V gene (reference sequence). The CDR3 loop reads CASSYSGGHEQYF. The CDR3, as DNA: TGTGCCAGCAGTTATTCGGGAGGGCACGAGCAGTACTTC.

This sequence joins TRBV21-1 and TRBJ1-5. TRBV21-1 is recorded as a pseudogene. The CDR3 covers 16 residues. The CDR3 DNA reads as TGTGCCAGCAGCAACCAACCGGGACCGGCCCCCCAGCCCCAGCATTTT. Translating gives CASSNQPGPAPQPQHF.

The genes are TRBV29-1 and TRBJ1-3; D gene uncertain. This CDR3 spans 13 amino acids. Germline V CDR1 and CDR2: SQVTM, ANQGSEA. With 7 bases removed from V and 0 bases from J, the gap between germline ends came to 10 bases. The DNA of the CDR3 is TGCAGCGCAACGGACTACTCTGGAAACACCATATATTTT. This encodes CSATDYSGNTIYF.

J is TRBJ2-7 and V is TRBV28, with no clear D. Germline V lookup: CDR1 MDHEN, CDR2 SYDVKM. V was shortened by 7 bases and J by 0 bases, with 19 bases between the two germline ends. This CDR3 comprises 16 residues. CDR3 sequence reads: CASTSLGQPTSYEQYF. The DNA for the CDR3 is TGTGCCAGCACTTCCCTAGGGCAGCCGACCTCCTACGAGCAGTACTTC.

DNA of the CDR3: TGTGCCATCAGTGATTCGGGAAGAAAACAGACAGCCCGAGAGACCCAGTACTTC. Its translation: CAISDSGRKQTARETQYF. The V and J genes are TRBV10-3 and TRBJ2-5; the D call may be TRBD1 or TRBD2 (5 bases each). V was trimmed by 3 bases and J by 4 bases, leaving 24 bases between them. CDR1 ENHRY and CDR2 SYGVKD come from the germline V gene. This CDR3 comprises 18 residues.